The rows below give T cell receptor beta chains drawn from one sample of a study of OX40 agonist ivuxolimab in advanced cancers. The protocol was immunoSEQ multiplex PCR, while the TCRdb copy is restricted to in-frame clones and leaves out a portion. Of tens of thousands of clones listed, about nine tenths are singletons. Here the sequenced sample was CD4+ or CD8+ T cells sorted from blood, taken in a trial of the OX40 agonist ivuxolimab. These receptors all stem from an adult with an advanced solid tumor such as melanoma, head and neck, liver or kidney cancer. Both conserved end residues are part of each CDR3. D genes are given only for firm matches.

D gene: TRBD2
V gene: TRBV29-1
J gene: TRBJ2-3
CDR3 protein: CSVEKSGRVTDTQYF
CDR3 DNA: TGCAGCGTTGAAAAGAGCGGGAGGGTCACAGATACGCAGTATTTT

D gene: TRBD2
V gene: TRBV5-1
J gene: TRBJ2-7
CDR3 protein: CASSLTSGSGAALEQYF
CDR3 DNA: TGCGCCAGCAGCTTGACTAGCGGGAGTGGGGCCGCCTTGGAGCAGTACTTC

D gene: TRBD2
V gene: TRBV6-5
J gene: TRBJ2-1
CDR3 protein: CASSSIAGGEQFF
CDR3 DNA: TGTGCCAGCAGTTCGATAGCGGGGGGGGAGCAGTTCTTC

D gene: TRBD2
V gene: TRBV5-1
J gene: TRBJ2-3
CDR3 protein: CASSRGLADPSTDTQYF
CDR3 DNA: TGCGCCAGCAGCCGGGGACTAGCGGACCCGAGCACAGATACGCAGTATTTT

D gene: TRBD1
V gene: TRBV9
J gene: TRBJ2-7
CDR3 protein: CASRARQGLSYEQYF
CDR3 DNA: TGTGCCAGCAGGGCACGACAGGGCCTCTCCTACGAGCAGTACTTC

D gene: .
V gene: TRBV9
J gene: TRBJ2-2
CDR3 protein: CASSPGGSYTGELFF
CDR3 DNA: TGTGCCAGCAGCCCAGGAGGGTCTTACACCGGGGAGCTGTTTTTT

D gene: .
V gene: TRBV7-9
J gene: TRBJ2-5
CDR3 protein: CASSLPTVEETQYF
CDR3 DNA: TGTGCCAGCAGCTTACCCACGGTCGAAGAGACCCAGTACTTC

D gene: TRBD2
V gene: TRBV5-1
J gene: TRBJ2-1
CDR3 protein: CASSVGTSGRAEQFF
CDR3 DNA: TGCGCCAGCAGCGTCGGCACTAGCGGGAGGGCCGAGCAGTTCTTC

D gene: .
V gene: TRBV19
J gene: TRBJ2-2
CDR3 protein: CASSLLRAPRLNTGELFF
CDR3 DNA: TGTGCCAGTAGTCTTCTAAGGGCGCCCAGGCTAAACACCGGGGAGCTGTTTTTT

D gene: .
V gene: TRBV19
J gene: TRBJ2-1
CDR3 protein: CASSISGTTYNEQFF
CDR3 DNA: TGTGCCAGTAGTATTTCGGGTACGACCTACAATGAGCAGTTCTTC

D gene: .
V gene: TRBV27
J gene: TRBJ2-7
CDR3 protein: CASSSAGYEQYF
CDR3 DNA: TGTGCCAGCAGCTCAGCGGGTTACGAGCAGTACTTC

D gene: .
V gene: TRBV11-2
J gene: TRBJ2-5
CDR3 protein: CASSLDQETQYF
CDR3 DNA: TGTGCCAGCAGCTTAGATCAAGAGACCCAGTACTTC

D gene: TRBD2
V gene: TRBV6-6
J gene: TRBJ2-7
CDR3 protein: CASSRGLASPYEQYF
CDR3 DNA: TGTGCCAGCAGCCGGGGACTAGCGAGCCCCTACGAGCAGTACTTC

D gene: TRBD2
V gene: TRBV7-2
J gene: TRBJ2-5
CDR3 protein: CASSLDQGGETQYF
CDR3 DNA: TGTGCCAGCAGCTTAGATCAGGGAGGGGAGACCCAGTACTTC

D gene: .
V gene: TRBV7-3
J gene: TRBJ2-5
CDR3 protein: CASSLLIGETQYF
CDR3 DNA: TGTGCCAGCAGCTTATTAATTGGAGAGACCCAGTACTTC